The 22 T cell receptor beta chains reported below all come from one sample, sequenced in a study of T cells in Graves' hyperthyroidism and ophthalmopathy. The CDR3 regions of TCR beta were amplified from RNA transcripts. With the HTBI primer set, the TCR CDR3 went through a first round of RT-PCR. TCRdb redid the calling of the multiplex PCR reads with MiXCR, one entry per CDR3 protein. The sample carries 600,000 or so distinct CDR3 sequences, about a sixth recorded once. The sample taken for sequencing was blood. All receptors derive from a woman under 40 with Graves' hyperthyroidism.

In this sample, this clonotype turned up many times. The rearrangement joins TRBV12-3 or TRBV12-4 to TRBJ1-5, with D perhaps matching TRBD1 (6 bases). Trimming removed 7 bases from V and 1 base from J, with 14 bases in between. The CDR3 runs to 15 residues. As DNA, the CDR3 is TGTGCCAGCAATCACCGGGGACAAAGCAATCAGCCCCAGCATTTT. It encodes CASNHRGQSNQPQHF.

This chain uses TRBV7-9 with TRBJ2-1; no reliable D call. The CDR3 has 13 amino acids. Germline V lookup: CDR1 SEHNR, CDR2 FQNEAQ (reference sequence). Trimming removed 8 bases at V and 2 bases at J, with 10 bases between. The CDR3 sequence is CASGQATYNEQFF. The CDR3 DNA follows: TGTGCCAGCGGGCAGGCCACCTACAATGAGCAGTTCTTC. The full variable domain, in which reference TRBV7-9 and TRBJ2-1 provide the parts outside the CDR3, is DTGVSQNPRHKITKRGQNVTFRCDPISEHNRLYWYRQTLGQGPEFLTYFQNEAQLEKSRLLSDRFSAERPKGSFSTLEIQRTEQGDSAMYLCASGQATYNEQFFGPGTRLTVL.

Ten or more counts support this clonotype. V and J are TRBV27 and TRBJ1-6; 7 bases agree with TRBD1. Germline CDR1 MNHEY, CDR2 SMNVEV (reference sequence). The CDR3 has 13 residues. J gave up 8 bases and V 6 bases, and 4 bases lay outside the gene matches. CDR3 region: CASSPDRDSPLHF. The CDR3 DNA sequence: TGTGCCAGCAGCCCCGACAGGGATTCACCCCTCCACTTT.

This clonotype was seen repeatedly, ten times or more. This chain links TRBV6-1 with TRBJ1-1; TRBD1 is a possible D gene (6 bases). The germline V gene encodes CDR1 MNHNS and CDR2 SASEGT. This CDR3 spans 13 amino acids. V lost 6 bases and J 4 bases, leaving 12 bases between the germline ends. The CDR3 here is CASREQGFTEAFF. The CDR3 DNA is TGTGCCAGCAGAGAACAGGGTTTCACTGAAGCTTTCTTT.

This clonotype was seen at least ten times. The V call is TRBV3-1, the J call TRBJ2-7; no firm D call. The germline gives CDR1 LGHDT, CDR2 YNNKEL (reference sequence). V was trimmed by 1 base and J by 0 bases, leaving 7 bases between them. This CDR3 has 14 residues. CDR3 nucleotide sequence: TGTGCCAGCAGCCAAGCACCGGGCTCCTACGAGCAGTACTTC. Protein sequence: CASSQAPGSYEQYF.

V gene TRBV12-5 combines with J gene TRBJ1-3; 8 positions match TRBD1. CDR1 is LGHNT, CDR2 FRNRAP, per germline. The CDR3 contains 15 residues. V lost 5 bases and J lost 0; bases outside the gene matches: 3. CDR3 DNA: TGTGCTAGTGGTCCTCAGGGGGCCTCTGGAAACACCATATATTTT. As protein: CASGPQGASGNTIYF.

The sample holds a few counts of this clonotype. The chain has TRBV6-1 and TRBJ2-7; unclear D gene. The V gene lost 3 bases and the J gene lost 2 bases, with 11 bases spanning the gap. Germline lookup yields CDR1 MNHNS and CDR2 SASEGT. CDR3 size: 14 residues. CDR3 in amino acids: CASSDRGETYEQYF. The CDR3 bases are TGTGCCAGCAGTGATCGAGGAGAAACCTACGAGCAGTACTTC.

This clonotype came up many times. The V gene is TRBV11-2, the J gene TRBJ2-2, with D hard to call. Trimming stripped 5 bases from V and 6 bases from J, with 4 bases between. The CDR3 runs 11 residues. The germline CDR1 and CDR2 sequences are SGHAT and FQNNGV. The CDR3 region is CASSSSGELFF. CDR3 coding DNA: TGTGCCAGCAGCAGCTCCGGGGAGCTGTTTTTT. Drawing the rest from reference TRBV11-2 and TRBJ2-2, the complete variable domain is EAGVAQSPRYKIIEKRQSVAFWCNPISGHATLYWYQQILGQGPKLLIQFQNNGVVDDSQLPKDRFSAERLKGVDSTLKIQPAKLEDSAVYLCASSSSGELFFGEGSRLTVL.

This clonotype was seen at least ten times. This sequence joins TRBV6-1 and TRBJ1-2; perhaps TRBD1 as D (6 bases). Looked up from germline, CDR1 is MNHNS and CDR2 is SASEGT. This CDR3 is 13 amino acids long. Trimming stripped 3 bases from V and 8 bases from J, with 13 bases between. The CDR3 bases are TGTGCCAGCAGTGATGCTCAGGGGTACGGCTACACCTTC. Translating it yields CASSDAQGYGYTF.

This clonotype was detected a few times. The V gene is TRBV3-1, the J gene TRBJ1-1; 8 nucleotides agree with TRBD1. This CDR3 is built from 18 residues. The germline gives CDR1 LGHDT, CDR2 YNNKEL (reference sequence). Losses at the gene ends were 1 base for V and 5 bases for J; bases not matched to a gene: 15. CDR3 DNA: TGTGCCAGCAGCCAAGGGGGGTTATGGAGACAGGGGAGGACTGAAGCTTTCTTT. This gives the protein CASSQGGLWRQGRTEAFF.

This clonotype was picked up a small number of times. The genes are TRBV30 and TRBJ2-3; 9 positions match TRBD1. CDR1 GTSNPN and CDR2 SVGIG come from the germline V gene (reference sequence). The V segment lost 1 base and the J segment 0 bases; nucleotides outside the gene matches: 23. The CDR3 spans 22 residues. CDR3 loop: CAWSGLGPRQGEGLTSTDTQYF. The CDR3 nucleotides are TGTGCCTGGAGTGGCCTCGGCCCCCGACAGGGGGAAGGCCTTACTAGCACAGATACGCAGTATTTT.

This clonotype was detected many times. The V call is TRBV5-5, the J call TRBJ1-5, with D possibly being TRBD1 (5 bases). V gave up 4 bases and J gave up 1 base, with 12 bases separating them. CDR1 and CDR2 from the germline V gene are SGHKS and YYEKEE (reference sequence). The CDR3 runs to 15 residues. CDR3 DNA: TGTGCCAGCAGCGTGGGACTTCTGAGCAATCAGCCCCAGCATTTT. As protein: CASSVGLLSNQPQHF.

The rearrangement links TRBV7-9 to TRBJ2-6; possible D gene TRBD1, 6 bases. V lost 5 bases and J 8 bases, leaving 13 bases between the germline ends. From germline, CDR1 is SEHNR and CDR2 FQNEAQ (reference sequence). The CDR3 spans 14 residues. CDR3 DNA: TGTGCCAGCAGCCAGAGTACAGGGCCCAACGTCCTGACTTTC. Amino acids: CASSQSTGPNVLTF.

This clonotype was observed a handful of times. This chain connects TRBV20-1 to TRBJ2-6, with a weak D call TRBD2 (5 bases). The germline V and J ends were trimmed by 5 bases and 2 bases, with 7 bases remaining between them. CDR1 and CDR2 from the germline V gene are DFQATT and SNEGSKA (reference sequence). The length of the CDR3 is 13 residues. The CDR3 DNA reads as TGCAGTGCTCGGGATGCTGGGGCCAACGTCCTGACTTTC. Protein sequence: CSARDAGANVLTF.

This chain uses TRBV3-1 with TRBJ2-2; 7 bases fit TRBD2. From germline, CDR1 is LGHDT and CDR2 YNNKEL (reference sequence). Trimming at V came to 3 bases and at J to 6 bases, leaving 10 bases not matched to a gene. The CDR3 is made up of 16 amino acids. The CDR3 sequence: CASSHWTSGGSGELFF. In DNA form, the CDR3 reads TGTGCCAGCAGCCATTGGACTAGTGGGGGGTCCGGGGAGCTGTTTTTT.

CDR3 sequence reads: CASSYSRGHGYTF. The CDR3 DNA follows: TGTGCCAGCAGTTACAGCAGGGGACATGGCTACACCTTC. The rearrangement links TRBV6-2 or TRBV6-3 to TRBJ1-2, with D possibly matching TRBD1 (6 bases). Germline assignment: CDR1 MNHEY and CDR2 SVGEGT. Trimming removed 2 bases from V and 6 bases from J, with 10 bases in between. The CDR3 has 13 residues.

This clonotype was seen a few times. This chain links TRBV11-3 with TRBJ2-7, with D hard to call. Germline-derived CDR1 and CDR2 are SGHNT and YENEEA. The CDR3 totals 16 residues. V lost 5 bases, J lost 4 bases, and 21 bases lay in between. CDR3 DNA sequence: TGTGCCAGCAGCCAAGCCCCCGTACTATCCACGTACGAGCAGTACTTC. Translating gives CASSQAPVLSTYEQYF.

This sequence joins TRBV20-1 and TRBJ2-1; TRBD1 agrees at 9 bases. Germline CDR1 reads DFQATT; CDR2 reads SNEGSKA (reference sequence). The junction had 7 bases not matched to a gene; V was cut back by 6 bases and J by 13 bases. The CDR3 totals 11 residues. DNA of the CDR3: TGCAGTGCCACGGACAGGGGCGACCAGTTCTTC. As protein: CSATDRGDQFF.

The chain couples TRBV13 to TRBJ2-5; 7 nucleotides agree with TRBD2. Germline CDR1 is PRHDT and CDR2 is FYEKMQ (reference sequence). V lost 1 base, J lost 14 bases, and 10 bases stayed unmatched. The CDR3 contains 13 residues. This chain's CDR3 is CASSLDSAGAPYF. CDR3 nucleotides: TGTGCCAGCAGCTTAGATTCCGCGGGAGCCCCTTACTTC.

This clonotype showed up many times. The chain couples TRBV2 to TRBJ2-7, with D perhaps TRBD1 (5 bases). Trimming took off 7 bases at V and 0 bases at J, with 10 bases between the two ends. CDR1 is SNHLY, CDR2 FYNNEI, per germline. CDR3 length equals 13 residues. CDR3 protein: CASTRVGSYEQYF. DNA for the CDR3: TGTGCCAGCACCAGGGTCGGCTCCTACGAGCAGTACTTC.

This clonotype was observed at least ten times. The chain links TRBV6-5 to TRBJ2-1; D is tentatively TRBD1 or TRBD2 (5 bases each). The CDR3 spans 12 residues. The V gene lost 0 bases and the J gene lost 8 bases, with 5 bases spanning the gap. The germline gives CDR1 MNHEY, CDR2 SVGAGI. CDR3 residues: CASSYSGDEQFF. DNA of the CDR3: TGTGCCAGCAGTTACTCGGGGGATGAGCAGTTCTTC.

The gene calls are TRBV28 and TRBJ2-3; D is possibly TRBD2 (6 bases). Trimming stripped 6 bases from V and 10 bases from J, with 20 bases between. The CDR3 spans 14 residues. Germline CDR1 and CDR2: MDHEN and SYDVKM. CDR3 sequence (DNA): TGTGCCAGCAGCCCCTTCCTAGCGAGTTTTGCGCAGTATTTT. Protein sequence: CASSPFLASFAQYF.